This entry lists 18 T cell receptor beta chains sequenced from one sample in a study of T cell responses to AZD1222 COVID-19 vaccine. Measured with immunoSEQ multiplex PCR; TCRdb has only the in-frame clones, and not every one. The table has about 120,000 clones, approximately 90% seen once. Source: peripheral blood, taken 28 days after the second AZD1222 dose. Receptors originate from an adult who received the AZD1222 COVID-19 vaccine.

This clone came up once. The V call is TRBV9, the J call TRBJ2-3; no clear D. CDR1 is SGDLS, CDR2 YYNGEE, per germline. The CDR3 totals 16 residues. Trimming shortened V by 2 bases and J by 0 bases, and 13 bases separated the two germline ends. CDR3 sequence: CASSVPQASSTDTQYF. The CDR3 nucleotides read TGTGCCAGCAGCGTCCCTCAGGCATCTAGCACAGATACGCAGTATTTT.

This chain links TRBV9 with TRBJ2-1, with 8 bases fitting TRBD2. The length of the CDR3 is 18 residues. CDR1 and CDR2 (germline): SGDLS, YYNGEE. J was trimmed by 0 bases and V by 1 base; bases with no gene match: 9. The chain's CDR3 is CASSVTAGAGASYNEQFF. In nucleotides, the CDR3 is TGTGCCAGCAGCGTAACCGCCGGAGCGGGGGCCTCCTACAATGAGCAGTTCTTC.

This rearrangement joins TRBV29-1 to TRBJ2-4; D unresolved. This CDR3 comprises 15 residues. Germline-derived CDR1 and CDR2 are SQVTM and ANQGSEA. Trimming took 2 bases from V and 3 from J, leaving 14 bases between them. CDR3 in DNA: TGCAGCGTTGAAATCCGCCTCCAAGGCAAAAACATTCAGTACTTC. Protein: CSVEIRLQGKNIQYF.

V gene TRBV7-3 combines with J gene TRBJ2-1; 10 bases fit TRBD2. V lost 5 bases, J lost 3 bases, and 4 bases stayed unmatched. The CDR3 runs 15 residues. Germline CDR1 and CDR2: SGHTA and FQGTGA. The CDR3 bases are TGTGCCAGCAGCGAGAGACTAGCGGGCTACAATGAGCAGTTCTTC. It is translated as CASSERLAGYNEQFF.

J is TRBJ2-2 and V is TRBV29-1, with TRBD2 matching over 9 bases. The germline CDR1 and CDR2 sequences are SQVTM and ANQGSEA. J was trimmed by 5 bases and V by 3 bases; bases with no gene match: 4. The CDR3 is 14 residues long. The CDR3 sequence: CSVDGSGGTGELFF. The CDR3 DNA is TGCAGCGTTGATGGTAGCGGGGGTACCGGGGAGCTGTTTTTT.

This rearrangement joins TRBV7-2 to TRBJ1-1; 7 bases are shared with TRBD1. Germline V gives CDR1 SGHTA, CDR2 FQGNSA. CDR3 size: 12 residues. The V and J ends lost 3 bases and 6 bases, in that order; junction bases with no gene match: 1. This chain's CDR3 is CASSFQGAEAFF. CDR3 in DNA: TGTGCCAGCAGCTTTCAGGGGGCTGAAGCTTTCTTT.

J is TRBJ2-2 and V is TRBV2, with D tentatively TRBD1 or TRBD2 (7 bases each). V shed 8 bases and J shed 4 bases, with 11 bases lying between them. Germline values: CDR1 SNHLY, CDR2 FYNNEI. The CDR3 is 13 residues long. The CDR3 protein is CASARGGTGELFF. In DNA, the CDR3 is TGTGCCAGCGCCAGGGGGGGCACCGGGGAGCTGTTTTTT.

The chain is built from TRBV11-3 and TRBJ2-5, with 8 nucleotides matching TRBD2. The CDR3 is 16 amino acids. The trim removed 4 bases at V and 5 bases at J, leaving 12 bases unmatched. Germline values: CDR1 SGHNT, CDR2 YENEEA. The CDR3 spells CASSSLRVAGWETQYF. CDR3 in DNA: TGTGCCAGCAGCTCCCTAAGGGTAGCGGGGTGGGAGACCCAGTACTTC.

This chain connects TRBV11-2 to TRBJ1-2; 7 positions agree with TRBD1. From germline, CDR1 is SGHAT and CDR2 FQNNGV. Trimming took 5 bases from V and 6 from J; bases not matched to a gene: 15. The CDR3 is 16 amino acids. CDR3 sequence: CASSPTGPRPRDGYTF. The CDR3 nucleotides read TGTGCCAGCAGCCCGACAGGGCCTCGGCCGAGAGATGGCTACACCTTC.

The chain recombines TRBV7-2 with TRBJ1-4; TRBD1 matches 8 bases. The V gene's germline CDR1 is SGHTA and CDR2 FQGNSA. This CDR3 has 15 amino acids. V lost 5 bases, J lost 1 base, and 3 bases stayed unmatched. CDR3 sequence reads: CASSPTGGTNEKLFF. The CDR3 DNA is TGTGCCAGCAGCCCAACAGGGGGAACTAATGAAAAACTGTTTTTT.

This clone was picked up a small number of times. The chain links TRBV6-2 or TRBV6-3 to TRBJ1-5; D uncertain. The V and J ends lost 6 bases and 4 bases respectively, with 13 bases between them. Germline CDR1 and CDR2: MNHEY and SVGEGT. This CDR3 is 14 amino acids long. CDR3 bases: TGTGCCAGCAGCTCAAGAGGGTTTAATCAGCCCCAGCATTTT. Translation: CASSSRGFNQPQHF.

This rearrangement joins TRBV3-1 (or the pseudogene TRBV3-2) to TRBJ2-5; no reliable D call. The CDR3 is made up of 14 amino acids. Trimming removed 4 bases from V and 5 bases from J, with 14 bases in between. The germline V gene encodes CDR1 LGHDT and CDR2 YNNKEL (reference sequence). The CDR3 nucleotides are TGTGCCAGCAGCCCCCTTGGTTTTTGGGAGACCCAGTACTTC. Protein sequence: CASSPLGFWETQYF.

V usage is TRBV12-3 or TRBV12-4 and J usage is TRBJ1-6; D is unresolved. V gave up 6 bases and J gave up 5 bases, with 8 bases separating them. The CDR3 covers 13 residues. Here the CDR3 DNA reads TGTGCCAGCAGCCCGAGAAATAATTCACCCCTCCACTTT. Protein sequence: CASSPRNNSPLHF.

CDR3 in amino acids: CASSSTMTLLYYYGYTF. CDR3 nucleotides: TGTGCCAGCAGCTCCACCATGACCCTCCTCTACTACTATGGCTACACCTTC. This rearrangement joins TRBV6-7 to TRBJ1-2, with D unresolved. TRBV6-7 is labeled an ORF, and its function is uncertain. The CDR3 extends over 17 amino acids. V lost 6 bases, J lost 3 bases, and 23 bases lay in between.

V usage is TRBV7-9 and J usage is TRBJ1-1; D perhaps matches TRBD1 (5 bases). This CDR3 has 13 residues. In germline, CDR1 is SEHNR, CDR2 FQNEAQ (reference sequence). The V and J ends lost 3 bases and 4 bases respectively, with 9 bases between them. The CDR3 loop reads CASSFQGGTEAFF. The CDR3 DNA is TGTGCCAGCAGCTTCCAGGGCGGCACTGAAGCTTTCTTT.

The rearrangement uses TRBV19 and TRBJ2-7, with D unresolved. CDR1 is LNHDA, CDR2 SQIVND, per germline (reference sequence). Trimming removed 6 bases from V and 6 bases from J, with 15 bases in between. The CDR3 totals 13 residues. The CDR3 coding sequence is TGTGCCAGTAGCCGCTCCGGCCGATTCGAGCAGTACTTC. It encodes CASSRSGRFEQYF.

The chain combines TRBV10-3 with TRBJ1-5; D uncertain. The V end lost 4 bases, the J end lost 1 base, and 2 bases lay between the germline ends. The CDR3 covers 12 residues. The germline CDR1 and CDR2 sequences are ENHRY and SYGVKD. Here the CDR3 DNA reads TGTGCCATCAGTGGGAGCAATCAGCCCCAGCATTTT. Translation gives CAISGSNQPQHF.

The chain joins TRBV10-3 to TRBJ2-5; 12 nucleotides align to TRBD2. CDR3 length: 18 amino acids. Germline CDR1 reads ENHRY; CDR2 reads SYGVKD. Unmatched junction bases numbered 13, after V lost 6 bases and J lost 2 bases. This CDR3 is CAISARLAGEESQETQYF. The CDR3 nucleotides are TGTGCCATCAGCGCCAGACTAGCGGGAGAGGAAAGTCAAGAGACCCAGTACTTC.